This TCR beta chain is from a study of T cell responses to AZD1222 COVID-19 vaccine. General study points: Mapped onto spike, vaccine-associated CD4 TCRs spanned it and were dominant at 160-218 and 743-854. Only a handful of AZD1222 recipients tested seropositive at baseline. The repertoires were collected only after the peak T cell response. Two doses of AZD1222 preceded a rise in Spike-specific TCR breadth and depth.

This clone occurred once. Its antigen is still unknown. The table came from immunoSEQ multiplex PCR; TCRdb's copy has only in-frame clones and leaves some out. The sample has 98,000 or so clones; about 93% are singletons. This TCR was sampled from an adult in good health. This sample comprised peripheral blood, obtained on day 0 of AZD1222 vaccination.

CDR3 loop: CASSPQGEKAFF. The DNA of the CDR3 is TGTGCCAGCAGCCCCCAGGGCGAAAAAGCTTTCTTT. This chain joins TRBV5-4 and TRBJ1-1; D is possibly TRBD1 (5 bases). CDR1 and CDR2 (germline): SGHNT, YYREEE (reference sequence). The CDR3 has 12 residues. Trimming shortened V by 4 bases and J by 9 bases, and 13 bases separated the two germline ends.